The text below deals with one T cell receptor (beta chain). Its target is not known. The entry originates in a study of T cell responses to AZD1222 COVID-19 vaccine. Study-level findings and limits: Recipients of AZD1222 seropositive at baseline numbered only 5 to 7. Repertoires were obtained solely post-peak T cell response. Unmutated variant regions are reportedly targeted by nearly half of spike-specific TCRs. Females made up more of the donors, who were largely white British, and clonal diversity may have come out too low.

This CDR3 has 17 amino acids. CDR1 is SGHTA and CDR2 is FQGNSA in the germline V gene. V trimming: 4 bases; J trimming: 0 bases; junction bases outside the gene matches: 12. Clones were sequenced by immunoSEQ multiplex PCR, and TCRdb holds only the in-frame ones, with some missing. The sample contains under 200,000 clones, about 92% of which appear only once. The specimen was peripheral blood, collected 28 days after the second dose of the MenACWY control vaccine. This sequence joins TRBV7-2 and TRBJ2-7, with 7 bases that match TRBD2. This TCR was recovered from an adult who received the MenACWY meningococcal vaccine as a control. The CDR3 loop reads CASSWVASGGSSYEQYF. The CDR3 bases are TGTGCCAGCAGCTGGGTGGCTAGCGGAGGGAGCTCCTACGAGCAGTACTTC.